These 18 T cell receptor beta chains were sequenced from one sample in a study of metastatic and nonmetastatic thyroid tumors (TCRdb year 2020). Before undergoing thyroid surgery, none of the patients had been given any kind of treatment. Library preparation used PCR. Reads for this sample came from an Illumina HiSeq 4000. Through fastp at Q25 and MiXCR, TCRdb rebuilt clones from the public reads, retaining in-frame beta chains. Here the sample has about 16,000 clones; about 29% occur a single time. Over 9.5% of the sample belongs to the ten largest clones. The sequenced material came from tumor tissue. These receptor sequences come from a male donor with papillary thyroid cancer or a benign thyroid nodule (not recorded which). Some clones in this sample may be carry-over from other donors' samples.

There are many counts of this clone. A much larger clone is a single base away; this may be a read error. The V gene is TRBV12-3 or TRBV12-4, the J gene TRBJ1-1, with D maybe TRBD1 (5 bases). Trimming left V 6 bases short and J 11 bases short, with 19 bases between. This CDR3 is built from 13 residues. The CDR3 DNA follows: TGTGCCAGCAGCCTAGGCAGGACGGGGGACGCTTTCTTT. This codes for CASSLGRTGDAFF.

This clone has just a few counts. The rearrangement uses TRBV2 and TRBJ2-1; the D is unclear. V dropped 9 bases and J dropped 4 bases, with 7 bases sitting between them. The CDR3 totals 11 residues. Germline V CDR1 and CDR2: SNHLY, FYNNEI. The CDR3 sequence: CARQIYNEQFF. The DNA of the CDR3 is TGTGCCAGACAGATTTACAATGAGCAGTTCTTC.

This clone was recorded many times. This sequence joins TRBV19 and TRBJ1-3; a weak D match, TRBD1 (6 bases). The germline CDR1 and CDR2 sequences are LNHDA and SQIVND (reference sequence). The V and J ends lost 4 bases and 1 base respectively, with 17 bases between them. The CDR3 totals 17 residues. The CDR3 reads CASSTSRGSGSGNTIYF. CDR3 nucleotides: TGTGCCAGTAGTACTTCAAGGGGGTCAGGGTCTGGAAACACCATATATTTT.

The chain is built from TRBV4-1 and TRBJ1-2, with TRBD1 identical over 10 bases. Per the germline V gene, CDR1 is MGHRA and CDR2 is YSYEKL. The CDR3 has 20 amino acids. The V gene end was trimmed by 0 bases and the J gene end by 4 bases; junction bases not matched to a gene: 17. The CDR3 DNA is TGCGCCAGCAGCCAAGATCAAGGGAGGACAGGGGGATCACTTTTCTATGGCTACACCTTC. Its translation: CASSQDQGRTGGSLFYGYTF.

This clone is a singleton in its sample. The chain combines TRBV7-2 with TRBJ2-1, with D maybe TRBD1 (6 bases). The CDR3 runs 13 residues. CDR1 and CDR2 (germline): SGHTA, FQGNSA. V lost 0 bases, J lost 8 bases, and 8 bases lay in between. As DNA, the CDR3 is TGTGCCAGCAGCTTAGCTCCAGGGGATGAGCAGTTCTTC. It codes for CASSLAPGDEQFF.

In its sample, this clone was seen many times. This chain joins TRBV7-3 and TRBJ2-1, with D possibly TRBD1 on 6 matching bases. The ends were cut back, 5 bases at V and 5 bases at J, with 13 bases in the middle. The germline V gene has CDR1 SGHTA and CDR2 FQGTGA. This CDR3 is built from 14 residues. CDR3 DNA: TGTGCCAGCAGCGGACAGACAGGAAACAATGAGCAGTTCTTC. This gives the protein CASSGQTGNNEQFF.

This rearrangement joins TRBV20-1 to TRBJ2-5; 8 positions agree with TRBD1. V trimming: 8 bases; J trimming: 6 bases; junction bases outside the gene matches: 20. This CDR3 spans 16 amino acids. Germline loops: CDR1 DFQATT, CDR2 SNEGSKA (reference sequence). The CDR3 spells CSTRAGTGDFRKTQYF. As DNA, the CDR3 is TGCAGTACCAGGGCCGGGACAGGAGATTTTCGGAAGACCCAGTACTTC.

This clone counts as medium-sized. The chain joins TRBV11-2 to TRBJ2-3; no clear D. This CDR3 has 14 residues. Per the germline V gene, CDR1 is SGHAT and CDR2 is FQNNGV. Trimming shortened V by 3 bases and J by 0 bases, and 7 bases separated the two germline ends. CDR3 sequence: CASSFNPSTDTQYF. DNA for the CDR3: TGTGCCAGCAGCTTCAACCCTAGCACAGATACGCAGTATTTT.

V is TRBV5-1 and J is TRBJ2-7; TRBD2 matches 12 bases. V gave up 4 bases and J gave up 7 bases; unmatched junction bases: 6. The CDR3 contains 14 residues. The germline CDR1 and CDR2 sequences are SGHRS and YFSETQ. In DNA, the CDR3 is TGCGCCAGCAGCCCTAGCGGGAGGGCCGAGGAGCAGTACTTC. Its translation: CASSPSGRAEEQYF. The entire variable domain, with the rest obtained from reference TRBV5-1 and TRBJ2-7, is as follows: KAGVTQTPRYLIKTRGQQVTLSCSPISGHRSVSWYQQTPGQGLQFLFEYFSETQRNKGNFPGRFSGRQFSNSRSEMNVSTLELGDSALYLCASSPSGRAEEQYFGPGTRLTVT.

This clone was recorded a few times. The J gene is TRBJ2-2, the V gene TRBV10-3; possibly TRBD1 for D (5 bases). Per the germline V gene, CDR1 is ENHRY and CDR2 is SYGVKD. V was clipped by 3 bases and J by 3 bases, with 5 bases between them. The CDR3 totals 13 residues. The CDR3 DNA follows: TGTGCCATCAGTGACAGGGACACCGGGGAGCTGTTTTTT. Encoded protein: CAISDRDTGELFF.

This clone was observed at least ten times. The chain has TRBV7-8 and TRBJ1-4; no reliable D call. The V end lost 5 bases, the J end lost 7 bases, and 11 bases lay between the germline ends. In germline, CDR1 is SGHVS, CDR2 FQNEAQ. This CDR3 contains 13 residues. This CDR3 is CASSQSRLEKLFF. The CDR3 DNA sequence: TGTGCCAGCAGCCAATCCCGCCTTGAAAAACTGTTTTTT.

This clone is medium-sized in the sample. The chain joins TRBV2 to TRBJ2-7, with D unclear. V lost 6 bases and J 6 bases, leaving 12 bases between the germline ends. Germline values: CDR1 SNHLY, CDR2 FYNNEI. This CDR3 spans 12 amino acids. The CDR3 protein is CASRRPGPEQYF. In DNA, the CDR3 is TGTGCCAGCAGGCGGCCAGGCCCCGAGCAGTACTTC. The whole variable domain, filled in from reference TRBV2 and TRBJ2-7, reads EPEVTQTPSHQVTQMGQEVILRCVPISNHLYFYWYRQILGQKVEFLVSFYNNEISEKSEIFDDQFSVERPDGSNFTLKIRSTKLEDSAMYFCASRRPGPEQYFGPGTRLTVT.

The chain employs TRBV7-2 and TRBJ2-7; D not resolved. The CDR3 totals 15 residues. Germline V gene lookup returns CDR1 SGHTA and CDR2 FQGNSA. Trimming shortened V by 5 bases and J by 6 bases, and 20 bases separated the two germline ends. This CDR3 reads CASSTTQRHGGEQYF. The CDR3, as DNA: TGTGCCAGCAGCACAACCCAGAGACATGGTGGCGAGCAGTACTTC.

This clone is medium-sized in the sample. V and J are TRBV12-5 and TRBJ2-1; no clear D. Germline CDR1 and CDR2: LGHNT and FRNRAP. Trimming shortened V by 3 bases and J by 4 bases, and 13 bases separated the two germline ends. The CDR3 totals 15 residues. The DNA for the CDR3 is TGTGCTAGTGGTTTCATCGGAGAAGGATACAATGAGCAGTTCTTC. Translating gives CASGFIGEGYNEQFF.

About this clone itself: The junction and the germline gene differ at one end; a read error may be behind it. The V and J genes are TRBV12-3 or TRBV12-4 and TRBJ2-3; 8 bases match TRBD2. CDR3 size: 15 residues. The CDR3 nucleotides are TGTGCCAGCAGACCACTAGCGGTATACACATATACGCAGTATTTT. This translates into CASRPLAVYTYTQYF.

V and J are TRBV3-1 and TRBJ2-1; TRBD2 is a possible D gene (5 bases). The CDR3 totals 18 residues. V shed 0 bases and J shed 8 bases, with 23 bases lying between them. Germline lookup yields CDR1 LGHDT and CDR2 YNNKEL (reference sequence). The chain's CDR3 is CASSQDISSDWEKDEQFF. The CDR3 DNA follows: TGTGCCAGCAGCCAAGATATAAGTAGCGATTGGGAAAAGGATGAGCAGTTCTTC.

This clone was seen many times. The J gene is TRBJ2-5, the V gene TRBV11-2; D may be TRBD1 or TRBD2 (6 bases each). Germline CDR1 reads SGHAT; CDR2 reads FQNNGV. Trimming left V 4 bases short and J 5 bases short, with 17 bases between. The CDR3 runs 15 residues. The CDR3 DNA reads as TGTGCCAGCAGCTCGCCCAGGGGAGGAGACGAGACCCAGTACTTC. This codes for CASSSPRGGDETQYF.

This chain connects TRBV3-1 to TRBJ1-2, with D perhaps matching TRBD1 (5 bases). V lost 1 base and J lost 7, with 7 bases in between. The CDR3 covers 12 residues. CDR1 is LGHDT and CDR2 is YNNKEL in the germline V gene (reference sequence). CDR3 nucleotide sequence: TGTGCCAGCAGCCAAGCGACAGCTGGCTACACCTTC. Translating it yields CASSQATAGYTF.